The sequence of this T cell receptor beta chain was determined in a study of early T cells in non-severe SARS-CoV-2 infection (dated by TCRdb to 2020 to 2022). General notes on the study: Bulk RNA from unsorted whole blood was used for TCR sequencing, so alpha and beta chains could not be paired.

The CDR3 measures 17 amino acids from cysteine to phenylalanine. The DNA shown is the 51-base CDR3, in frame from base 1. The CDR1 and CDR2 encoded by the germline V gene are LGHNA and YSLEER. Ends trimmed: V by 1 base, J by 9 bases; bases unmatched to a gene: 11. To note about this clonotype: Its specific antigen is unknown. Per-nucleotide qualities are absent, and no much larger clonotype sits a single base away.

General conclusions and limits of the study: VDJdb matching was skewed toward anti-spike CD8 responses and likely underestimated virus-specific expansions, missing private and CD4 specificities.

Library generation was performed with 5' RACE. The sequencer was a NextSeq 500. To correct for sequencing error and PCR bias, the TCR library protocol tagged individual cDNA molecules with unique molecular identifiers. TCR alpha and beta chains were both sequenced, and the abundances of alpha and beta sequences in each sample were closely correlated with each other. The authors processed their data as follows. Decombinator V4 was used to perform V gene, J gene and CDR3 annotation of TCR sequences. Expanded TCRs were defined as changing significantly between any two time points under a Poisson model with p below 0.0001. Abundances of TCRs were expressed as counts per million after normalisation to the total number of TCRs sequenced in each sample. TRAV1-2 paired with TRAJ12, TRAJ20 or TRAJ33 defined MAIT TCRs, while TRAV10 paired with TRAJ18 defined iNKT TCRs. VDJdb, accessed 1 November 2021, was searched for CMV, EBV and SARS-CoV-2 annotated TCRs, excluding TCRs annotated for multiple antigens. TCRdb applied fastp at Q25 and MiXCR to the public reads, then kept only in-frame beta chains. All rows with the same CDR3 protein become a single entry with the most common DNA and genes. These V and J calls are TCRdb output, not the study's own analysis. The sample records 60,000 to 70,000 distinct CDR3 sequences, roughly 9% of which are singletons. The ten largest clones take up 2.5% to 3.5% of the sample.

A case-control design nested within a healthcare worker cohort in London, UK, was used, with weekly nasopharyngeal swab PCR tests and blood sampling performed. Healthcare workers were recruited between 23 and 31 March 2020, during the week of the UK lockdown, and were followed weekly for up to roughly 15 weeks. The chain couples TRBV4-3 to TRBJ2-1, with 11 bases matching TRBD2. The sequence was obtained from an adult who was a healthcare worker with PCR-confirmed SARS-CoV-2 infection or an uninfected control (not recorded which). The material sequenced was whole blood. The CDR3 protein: CASSQGTLAGGWSEQFF. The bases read TGCGCCAGCAGCCAAGGGACCCTAGCGGGAGGATGGAGTGAGCAGTTCTTC.